This T cell receptor beta chain was identified during a study of blood T cell repertoires in COVID-19. Libraries were prepared by immunoSEQ multiplex PCR; TCRdb keeps only in-frame clonotypes and omits some of them. The table lists under 500,000 clones, roughly 90% of them singletons. The length of the CDR3 is 14 residues. The V and J ends lost 1 base and 5 bases, in that order; junction bases with no gene match: 3. In germline, CDR1 is SNHLY, CDR2 FYNNEI. The sequence came from a woman in her twenties or thirties with acute or convalescent COVID-19. The sample comprised peripheral blood. The chain links TRBV2 to TRBJ2-7, with 9 bases that match TRBD1. The CDR3 is CASSEGTGDDEQYF. The CDR3 DNA is TGTGCCAGCAGTGAAGGGACAGGGGACGACGAGCAGTACTTC.